The 24 T cell receptor beta chains in this list originate from one sample, sequenced in a study of shared clonotypes between healthy human individuals. Here immunoSEQ multiplex PCR was the method, and the copy in TCRdb shows in-frame clones only, minus some. The sample lists roughly 2.6 million clones, more than 80% occurring once. Sequencing was done on a sample of naive CD4+ T cells sorted from blood. The sample's subset: CD45RA+ positively selected. These receptors were taken from a man between 18 and 29 years old in good health.

The rearrangement links TRBV21-1 to TRBJ2-2; the D call of TRBD2 is as the table states it, not checked on the DNA. TRBV21-1 is a recognized pseudogene. The length of the CDR3 is 16 residues. For the CDR3, the DNA is TGTGCCAGCAGCCCGTGGCGGGCCTCGAACACCGGGGAGCTGTTTTTT. Residues: CASSPWRASNTGELFF.

The chain links TRBV19 to TRBJ2-5; the match to TRBD1 covers 10 bases. From germline, CDR1 is LNHDA and CDR2 SQIVND (reference sequence). This CDR3 has 15 amino acids. Trimming at V came to 6 bases and at J to 1 base, leaving 5 bases not matched to a gene. The CDR3 loop reads CASRDRGSPQETQYF. The CDR3 nucleotides read TGTGCCAGTAGGGACAGGGGGAGTCCCCAAGAGACCCAGTACTTC.

V and J are TRBV18 and TRBJ1-5; D not certain. V was pared by 2 bases and J by 0 bases, with 8 bases between. CDR1 is KGHSH, CDR2 LQKENI, per germline. The CDR3 length is 15 residues. The CDR3 bases are TGTGCCAGCTCACCAGAGTCCTATAGCAATCAGCCCCAGCATTTT. This codes for CASSPESYSNQPQHF.

Remarks on this clone: The same CDR3 can be traced to other DNA sequences in this sample. This chain joins TRBV9 and TRBJ1-3; 8 nucleotides match TRBD1. Germline assignment: CDR1 SGDLS and CDR2 YYNGEE. This CDR3 is 15 amino acids long. J was trimmed by 3 bases and V by 4 bases; bases with no gene match: 6. CDR3 in amino acids: CASSTQGASGNTIYF. In DNA form, the CDR3 reads TGTGCCAGCAGCACCCAGGGGGCGAGTGGAAACACCATATATTTT.

V is TRBV7-9 and J is TRBJ2-6, with TRBD1 matching 12 bases. Germline CDR1 SEHNR, CDR2 FQNEAQ (reference sequence). Losses at the gene ends were 7 bases for V and 4 bases for J; bases not matched to a gene: 14. The CDR3 runs to 19 residues. CDR3 sequence reads: CASTELPGQGATGANVLTF. CDR3 sequence (DNA): TGTGCCAGCACCGAACTACCGGGACAGGGGGCGACGGGGGCCAACGTCCTGACTTTC.

The chain has TRBV5-4 and TRBJ1-4; 8 nucleotides match TRBD1. Unmatched junction bases numbered 9, after V lost 4 bases and J lost 10 bases. The CDR3 has 14 residues. Germline V gene lookup returns CDR1 SGHNT and CDR2 YYREEE (reference sequence). CDR3 protein: CASSTDRGQGKLFF. The CDR3 region has the DNA TGTGCCAGCAGCACCGACAGGGGCCAGGGAAAACTGTTTTTT.

This chain joins TRBV7-3 and TRBJ1-4, with 7 bases identical to TRBD1. This CDR3 spans 14 amino acids. Germline trimming cut 6 bases from V and 8 bases from J; bases unmatched to any gene: 9. Germline-derived CDR1 and CDR2 are SGHTA and FQGTGA. CDR3 sequence (DNA): TGTGCCAGCAGAGCGACAGGGAGGAAAGAAAAACTGTTTTTT. Translation gives CASRATGRKEKLFF.

This sequence joins TRBV5-1 and TRBJ1-3; D may be TRBD1 (5 bases). Trimming cost V 2 bases and J 10 bases, with 19 bases left between them. CDR3 length equals 15 residues. The V gene's germline CDR1 is SGHRS and CDR2 YFSETQ. This CDR3 is CASSFDPGKGRTIYF. The CDR3 DNA reads as TGCGCCAGCAGCTTCGACCCAGGGAAAGGAAGGACCATATATTTT.

The rearrangement links TRBV7-6 to TRBJ2-3, with 10 bases matching TRBD2. The J segment lost 5 bases and the V segment lost 5 bases, leaving 7 bases of the junction unmatched. The CDR3 is 15 amino acids. Germline loops: CDR1 SGHVS, CDR2 FNYEAQ. Here the CDR3 DNA reads TGTGCCAGCAGCCGTAGCGGGGGGCAGGGAGATACGCAGTATTTT. Encoded protein: CASSRSGGQGDTQYF. The variable domain in full, with the rest retrieved from reference TRBV7-6 and TRBJ2-3, is GAGVSQSPRYKVTKRGQDVALRCDPISGHVSLYWYRQALGQGPEFLTYFNYEAQQDKSGLPNDRFSAERPEGSISTLTIQRTEQRDSAMYRCASSRSGGQGDTQYFGPGTRLTVL.

V and J are TRBV7-9 and TRBJ1-1; D uncertain. This CDR3 has 13 amino acids. CDR1 and CDR2 from the germline V gene are SEHNR and FQNEAQ (reference sequence). Trimming stripped 1 base from V and 0 bases from J, with 3 bases between. In DNA form, the CDR3 reads TGTGCCAGCAGCTTAGTCGTGAACACTGAAGCTTTCTTT. Amino acids: CASSLVVNTEAFF.

In this sample, this clone turned up a few times. This sequence joins TRBV19 and TRBJ1-5; D ambiguous. The CDR3 spans 14 residues. V was trimmed by 5 bases and J by 2 bases, leaving 10 bases between them. Germline V gene data show CDR1 as LNHDA and CDR2 as SQIVND (reference sequence). The CDR3 here is CASSGGNGNQPQHF. CDR3 sequence (DNA): TGTGCCAGTAGTGGAGGGAACGGCAATCAGCCCCAGCATTTT.

The chain combines TRBV11-2 with TRBJ2-6; D is unresolved. V was clipped by 1 base and J by 5 bases, with 0 bases between them. Germline V gene lookup returns CDR1 SGHAT and CDR2 FQNNGV. CDR3 length: 12 residues. This CDR3 reads CASSLGANVLTF. CDR3 in DNA: TGTGCCAGCAGCTTAGGGGCCAACGTCCTGACTTTC.

The V gene is TRBV30, the J gene TRBJ2-5, with D maybe TRBD1 (5 bases). The J call is in doubt because the DNA end fits TRBJ2-7 better. CDR3 size: 15 residues. Germline assignment: CDR1 GTSNPN and CDR2 SVGIG (reference sequence). CDR3 in amino acids: CAWSLPSQGSYEQYF. The CDR3 coding sequence is TGTGCCTGGAGTCTCCCGTCCCAGGGCTCCTACGAGCAGTACTTC.

A single count supports this clone. V usage is TRBV5-6 and J usage is TRBJ2-7, with 12 bases matching TRBD2. This CDR3 is built from 13 residues. Germline V gene sequence: CDR1 SGHDT, CDR2 YYEEEE. The V segment lost 5 bases and the J segment 6 bases; nucleotides outside the gene matches: 3. DNA for the CDR3: TGTGCCAGCAGGACTAGCGGGAGTGGCGAGCAGTACTTC. Translated: CASRTSGSGEQYF.

This clone has just a few counts. J is TRBJ1-4 and V is TRBV5-6, with a weak D call TRBD1 (6 bases). The CDR3 totals 12 residues. Trimming took 0 bases from V and 11 from J, leaving 8 bases between them. Germline lookup yields CDR1 SGHDT and CDR2 YYEEEE. CDR3 nucleotides: TGTGCCAGCAGCTTGGACAGGGAGAAACTGTTTTTT. Translating it yields CASSLDREKLFF.

As to this clone: Other DNA sequences of this sample code for an identical CDR3. V is TRBV11-2 and J is TRBJ1-5; D is ambiguous. The V and J ends lost 2 bases and 2 bases respectively, with 4 bases between them. CDR1 and CDR2 (germline): SGHAT, FQNNGV. The CDR3 loop spans 13 amino acids. CDR3 DNA sequence: TGTGCCAGCAGCTTAACGGGCAATCAGCCCCAGCATTTT. The encoded protein is CASSLTGNQPQHF. Full variable domain (rest looked up from reference TRBV11-2 and TRBJ1-5): EAGVAQSPRYKIIEKRQSVAFWCNPISGHATLYWYQQILGQGPKLLIQFQNNGVVDDSQLPKDRFSAERLKGVDSTLKIQPAKLEDSAVYLCASSLTGNQPQHFGDGTRLSIL.

The J gene is TRBJ1-1, the V gene TRBV21-1; TRBD1 reflects the table's D call only, with no check against the DNA. TRBV21-1 is listed as a pseudogene. The CDR3 has 16 residues. The CDR3 nucleotides read TGTGCCAGCAGCAAAAAAGATACAGATATGAACACTGAAGCTTTCTTT. This translates into CASSKKDTDMNTEAFF.

The genes are TRBV4-1 and TRBJ2-1, with D perhaps matching TRBD2 (7 bases). Looked up from germline, CDR1 is MGHRA and CDR2 is YSYEKL. V dropped 5 bases and J dropped 5 bases, with 16 bases sitting between them. The CDR3 is 15 residues long. CDR3 coding DNA: TGCGCCAGCAGCGAAGGGGGGGCCGTTAACAATGAGCAGTTCTTC. Amino acids: CASSEGGAVNNEQFF.

The J gene is TRBJ1-6, the V gene TRBV19, with TRBD1 as a possible D gene (6 bases). This CDR3 contains 17 residues. V was pared by 6 bases and J by 4 bases, with 19 bases between. Germline loops: CDR1 LNHDA, CDR2 SQIVND (reference sequence). As DNA, the CDR3 is TGTGCCAGTAGCTCGCATCAGGGGTCACGGTATAATTCACCCCTCCACTTT. This encodes CASSSHQGSRYNSPLHF.

J is TRBJ2-7 and V is TRBV6-6, with 8 bases lining up with TRBD2. The V gene end was trimmed by 6 bases and the J gene end by 5 bases; junction bases not matched to a gene: 9. Germline loops: CDR1 MNHNY, CDR2 SVGAGI (reference sequence). This CDR3 has 14 residues. The CDR3 DNA follows: TGTGCCAGCAGCCAACCGGGGGGGATCGACGAGCAGTACTTC. Protein sequence: CASSQPGGIDEQYF.

The rearrangement joins TRBV5-1 to TRBJ2-6, with 8 bases lining up with TRBD1. The germline V gene encodes CDR1 SGHRS and CDR2 YFSETQ. This CDR3 comprises 16 residues. V lost 4 bases, J lost 2 bases, and 5 bases stayed unmatched. DNA for the CDR3: TGCGCCAGCAGCCTCGACAGGGGCACTGGGGCCAACGTCCTGACTTTC. The encoded protein is CASSLDRGTGANVLTF. Using reference TRBV5-1 and TRBJ2-6 for the parts outside the CDR3, the full variable domain is KAGVTQTPRYLIKTRGQQVTLSCSPISGHRSVSWYQQTPGQGLQFLFEYFSETQRNKGNFPGRFSGRQFSNSRSEMNVSTLELGDSALYLCASSLDRGTGANVLTFGAGSRLTVL.

The genes are TRBV19 and TRBJ2-6, with D maybe TRBD1 (5 bases). V was pared by 8 bases and J by 5 bases, with 7 bases between. Germline CDR1 reads LNHDA; CDR2 reads SQIVND (reference sequence). The CDR3 spans 12 residues. CDR3 region: CASSDRANVLTF. In DNA form, the CDR3 reads TGTGCCAGTTCGGACAGGGCCAACGTCCTGACTTTC. Variable domain in full (rest from reference TRBV19 and TRBJ2-6): DGGITQSPKYLFRKEGQNVTLSCEQNLNHDAMYWYRQDPGQGLRLIYYSQIVNDFQKGDIAEGYSVSREKKESFPLTVTSAQKNPTAFYLCASSDRANVLTFGAGSRLTVL.

This clone was observed a single time. In nucleotides, the CDR3 is TGCGCCAGCAGCCCCTCGCTTCCAAACAATGAGCAGTTCTTC. Its translation is CASSPSLPNNEQFF. This chain joins TRBV5-1 and TRBJ2-1; D is unclear. Per germline, CDR1 SGHRS and CDR2 YFSETQ. This CDR3 is built from 14 residues. The V end lost 4 bases, the J end lost 5 bases, and 13 bases lay between the germline ends.

V and J are TRBV11-2 and TRBJ2-7, with D tentatively TRBD1 or TRBD2 (6 bases each). The V end was cut by 5 bases, the J end by 6 bases, with 14 bases between. The CDR3 length is 13 residues. Germline V gives CDR1 SGHAT, CDR2 FQNNGV. The CDR3 DNA is TGTGCCAGCAGCAACTTCGGGGGCGGCGAGCAGTACTTC. Translating it yields CASSNFGGGEQYF.